These 9 T cell receptor beta chains were all obtained from the same sample, sequenced in a study of T cells in Graves' hyperthyroidism and ophthalmopathy. Template material for amplifying TCR beta CDR3 regions consisted of RNA transcripts. HTBI primers drove first-round RT-PCR of the TCR CDR3. TCRdb analysed the multiplex PCR reads with MiXCR anew, one entry per CDR3 protein. The sample yields hundreds of thousands of distinct CDR3 sequences, around 39% seen once. Input material: blood. These receptors originate from a young man with Graves' hyperthyroidism.

This clonotype has a count of ten or more. The chain carries TRBV29-1 and TRBJ2-5, with 10 nucleotides matching TRBD2. This CDR3 is 14 amino acids long. Germline-derived CDR1 and CDR2 are SQVTM and ANQGSEA. The J segment lost 2 bases and the V segment lost 3 bases, leaving 3 bases of the junction unmatched. The CDR3 region is CSVEVAGGQETQYF. The CDR3 bases are TGCAGCGTTGAGGTAGCGGGGGGTCAAGAGACCCAGTACTTC.

Many counts were recorded for this clonotype. This chain links TRBV24-1 with TRBJ1-1; TRBD1 is a possible D gene (6 bases). The germline V and J ends were trimmed by 4 bases and 10 bases, with 21 bases remaining between them. Germline V gene data show CDR1 as KGHDR and CDR2 as SFDVKD. The CDR3 runs to 15 residues. The CDR3 loop reads CATSDPGFQGFGAFF. The CDR3 DNA follows: TGTGCCACCAGTGACCCAGGTTTCCAGGGGTTTGGAGCTTTCTTT.

The CDR3 sequence: CASSMLQGARTDTQYF. DNA of the CDR3: TGCGCCAGCAGCATGTTACAGGGGGCGCGGACAGATACGCAGTATTTT. The V call is TRBV5-1, the J call TRBJ2-3, with 9 nucleotides matching TRBD1. The trim removed 4 bases at V and 3 bases at J, leaving 9 bases unmatched. The CDR3 runs to 16 residues. Germline CDR1 reads SGHRS; CDR2 reads YFSETQ.

The CDR3 loop reads CASSSGGTSYSNQPQHF. The CDR3 DNA reads as TGTGCCAGCAGCTCAGGAGGGACATCATATAGCAATCAGCCCCAGCATTTT. The V call is TRBV9, the J call TRBJ1-5, with a tentative D call TRBD1 (6 bases). The CDR3 has 17 amino acids. V lost 4 bases and J 0 bases, leaving 17 bases between the germline ends. Germline loops: CDR1 SGDLS, CDR2 YYNGEE.

This clonotype showed up many times. The CDR3 ends on some other residue instead of the conserved phenylalanine or tryptophan, so this is likely a read error. It is unclear where the CDR3 begins or ends on the DNA, so no DNA is shown, and the CDR3 is as TCRdb lists it. The gene calls are TRBV7-2 and TRBJ1-3. Germline loops: CDR1 SGHTA, CDR2 FQGNSA. The CDR3 is made up of 9 amino acids, end residues included. The CDR3 loop reads CASSWGGLA.

The chain recombines TRBV10-3 with TRBJ1-5, with 10 bases aligning to TRBD1. This CDR3 has 14 residues. Looked up from germline, CDR1 is ENHRY and CDR2 is SYGVKD. This CDR3 is CVTGTGDGNQPQHF. The CDR3 nucleotides read TGTGTCACCGGGACAGGGGATGGGAATCAGCCCCAGCATTTT.

This clonotype was seen at least ten times. The chain is built from TRBV9 and TRBJ1-1; unclear D gene. The CDR3 spans 13 residues. The V end lost 6 bases, the J end lost 1 base, and 10 bases lay between the germline ends. Germline V CDR1 and CDR2: SGDLS, YYNGEE. In DNA form, the CDR3 reads TGTGCCAGCACCGGAAAGGGGAACACTGAAGCTTTCTTT. Translated: CASTGKGNTEAFF.

This clonotype occurred a few times. This chain uses TRBV14 with TRBJ1-4; D might be TRBD1 (5 bases). This CDR3 comprises 16 residues. The ends were cut back, 1 base at V and 0 bases at J, with 9 bases in the middle. CDR1 is SGHDN, CDR2 FVKESK, per germline. CDR3 nucleotide sequence: TGTGCCAGCAGCCAAGCCCCGGGGGCAACTAATGAAAAACTGTTTTTT. Protein sequence: CASSQAPGATNEKLFF.

Turning to this clonotype: This sequence may be a read error, since a much larger clone differs from it by one base. The chain uses TRBV12-3 or TRBV12-4 and TRBJ1-1; TRBD1 matches at 7 bases. J gave up 6 bases and V 5 bases, and 9 bases lay outside the gene matches. There are 14 residues in the CDR3. This CDR3 reads CASSKGQGGAEAFF. In DNA form, the CDR3 reads TGTGCCAGCAGTAAGGGGCAGGGGGGGGCTGAAGCTTTCTTT.